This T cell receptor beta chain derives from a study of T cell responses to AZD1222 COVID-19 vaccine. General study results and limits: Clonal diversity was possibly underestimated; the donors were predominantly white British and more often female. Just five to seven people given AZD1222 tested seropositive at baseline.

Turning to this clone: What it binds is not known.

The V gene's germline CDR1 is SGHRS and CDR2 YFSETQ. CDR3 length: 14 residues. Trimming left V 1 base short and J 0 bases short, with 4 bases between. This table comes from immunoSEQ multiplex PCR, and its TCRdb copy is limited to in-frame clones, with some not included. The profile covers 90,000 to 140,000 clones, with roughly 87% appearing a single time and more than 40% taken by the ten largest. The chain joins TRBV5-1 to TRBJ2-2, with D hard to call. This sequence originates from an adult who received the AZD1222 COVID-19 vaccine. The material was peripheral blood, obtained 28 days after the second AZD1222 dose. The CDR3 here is CASSLPANTGELFF. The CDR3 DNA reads TGCGCCAGCAGCTTGCCAGCGAACACCGGGGAGCTGTTTTTT.